A selection of T cell receptor beta chains follows, all from one sample in a study of cytotoxic CD8 clonotypes in ibrutinib-treated CLL. Only in-frame clones appear in the TCRdb table, and some are missing; sequencing was by immunoSEQ multiplex PCR. The table shows 95,000 to 100,000 clones, with around 80% occurring only once. The sequences come from PBMCs, collected after 12 months of ibrutinib treatment. Every receptor here comes from a human donor with chronic lymphocytic leukemia. CDR3s include the opening cysteine and the closing phenylalanine or tryptophan. A D gene is named only where the DNA matches it firmly. Some rows have no size entry. The others give once, few or many, or a class for an expanded clone.

abundance: NA
v_gene: TRBV2
d_gene: TRBD2
j_gene: TRBJ2-2
CDR3aa: CASRSSGGNTGELFF
CDR3nt: TGTGCCAGCAGGTCTAGCGGGGGGAACACCGGGGAGCTGTTTTTT

abundance: NA
v_gene: TRBV13
d_gene: TRBD2
j_gene: TRBJ2-3
CDR3aa: CASRRLADSTDTQYF
CDR3nt: TGTGCCAGCAGGAGGCTAGCGGACAGCACAGATACGCAGTATTTT

abundance: NA
v_gene: TRBV9
d_gene: NA
j_gene: TRBJ2-7
CDR3aa: CASSSGVHEQYF
CDR3nt: TGTGCCAGCAGCTCAGGGGTCCACGAGCAGTACTTC

abundance: NA
v_gene: TRBV7-2
d_gene: TRBD2
j_gene: TRBJ2-2
CDR3aa: CASAGGGANTGELFF
CDR3nt: TGTGCCAGCGCCGGCGGGGGGGCGAACACCGGGGAGCTGTTTTTT

abundance: NA
v_gene: TRBV9
d_gene: TRBD1
j_gene: TRBJ2-3
CDR3aa: CASSRQGASDTQYF
CDR3nt: TGTGCCAGCAGCCGCCAGGGGGCATCCGATACGCAGTATTTT

abundance: NA
v_gene: TRBV5-3
d_gene: TRBD1
j_gene: TRBJ1-4
CDR3aa: CARSWVRGLGEKLFF
CDR3nt: TGTGCCAGAAGCTGGGTCAGGGGGCTTGGTGAAAAACTGTTTTTT

abundance: few
v_gene: TRBV7-3
d_gene: TRBD2
j_gene: TRBJ2-7
CDR3aa: CASSLGGGLVEQYF
CDR3nt: TGTGCCAGCAGCTTAGGCGGGGGGCTCGTCGAGCAGTACTTC

abundance: NA
v_gene: TRBV6-5
d_gene: TRBD1
j_gene: TRBJ2-7
CDR3aa: CASRLGQGAYEQYF
CDR3nt: TGTGCCAGCAGGCTGGGACAGGGGGCTTACGAGCAGTACTTC

abundance: NA
v_gene: TRBV5-1
d_gene: NA
j_gene: TRBJ1-2
CDR3aa: CASSLDPGVQMGYTF
CDR3nt: TGCGCCAGCAGCTTGGATCCGGGGGTACAGATGGGCTACACCTTC

abundance: few
v_gene: TRBV14
d_gene: NA
j_gene: TRBJ1-5
CDR3aa: CASSQESHLYRDSNQPQHF
CDR3nt: TGTGCCAGCAGCCAAGAGTCCCACCTGTACAGGGATAGCAATCAGCCCCAGCATTTT

abundance: NA
v_gene: TRBV2
d_gene: NA
j_gene: TRBJ2-5
CDR3aa: CAANREKETQYF
CDR3nt: TGTGCCGCCAACAGGGAGAAAGAGACCCAGTACTTC

abundance: few
v_gene: TRBV9
d_gene: NA
j_gene: TRBJ2-1
CDR3aa: CASSGSRSEWEQFF
CDR3nt: TGTGCCAGCAGCGGTTCGCGGTCCGAGTGGGAGCAGTTCTTC

abundance: NA
v_gene: TRBV30
d_gene: TRBD2
j_gene: TRBJ2-1
CDR3aa: CASQSGGSYNEQFF
CDR3nt: TGTGCCTCTCAAAGCGGGGGCTCCTACAATGAGCAGTTCTTC

abundance: NA
v_gene: TRBV7-6
d_gene: NA
j_gene: TRBJ1-2
CDR3aa: CASSLDSGYTF
CDR3nt: TGTGCCAGCAGCTTAGACTCTGGCTACACCTTC

abundance: NA
v_gene: TRBV18
d_gene: TRBD1
j_gene: TRBJ2-5
CDR3aa: CASSTRQGDEETQYF
CDR3nt: TGTGCCAGCTCAACTAGACAGGGGGATGAGGAGACCCAGTACTTC

abundance: NA
v_gene: TRBV11-1
d_gene: TRBD1
j_gene: TRBJ2-7
CDR3aa: CASSFRTGAAYEQYF
CDR3nt: TGTGCCAGCAGCTTCCGGACAGGGGCGGCGTACGAGCAGTACTTC